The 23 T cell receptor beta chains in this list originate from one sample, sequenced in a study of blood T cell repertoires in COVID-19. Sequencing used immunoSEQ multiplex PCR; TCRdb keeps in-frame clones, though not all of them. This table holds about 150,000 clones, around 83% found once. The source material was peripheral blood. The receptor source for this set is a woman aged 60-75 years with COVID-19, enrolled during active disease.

DNA for the CDR3: TGTGCCAGCAGTGACGAGGTGAACACTGAAGCTTTCTTT. The encoded protein is CASSDEVNTEAFF. This chain connects TRBV6-4 to TRBJ1-1; no definite D call. Trimming removed 2 bases at V and 0 bases at J, with 4 bases between. The CDR3 length is 13 residues. Germline V gene data show CDR1 as MRHNA and CDR2 as SNTAGT.

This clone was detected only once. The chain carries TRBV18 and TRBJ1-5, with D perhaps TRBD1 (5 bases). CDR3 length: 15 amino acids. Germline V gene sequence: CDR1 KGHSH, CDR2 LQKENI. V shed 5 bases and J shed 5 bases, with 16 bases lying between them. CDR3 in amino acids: CASSTRGGSDQPQHF. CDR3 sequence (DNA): TGTGCCAGCTCAACCCGGGGGGGATCGGATCAGCCCCAGCATTTT.

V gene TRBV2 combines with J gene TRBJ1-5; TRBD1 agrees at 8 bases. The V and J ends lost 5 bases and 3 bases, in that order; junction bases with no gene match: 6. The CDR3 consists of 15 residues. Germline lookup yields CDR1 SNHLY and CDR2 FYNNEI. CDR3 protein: CASSRDRLDNQPQHF. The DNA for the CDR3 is TGTGCCAGCAGTCGGGACAGGTTAGACAATCAGCCCCAGCATTTT.

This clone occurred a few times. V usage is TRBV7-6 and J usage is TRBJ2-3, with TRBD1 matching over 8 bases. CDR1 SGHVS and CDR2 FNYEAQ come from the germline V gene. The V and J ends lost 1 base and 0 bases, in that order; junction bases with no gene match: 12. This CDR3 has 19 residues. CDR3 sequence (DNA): TGTGCCAGCAGCTTAGTTGCCCGGGACAGGCGATCTAGCACAGATACGCAGTATTTT. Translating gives CASSLVARDRRSSTDTQYF.

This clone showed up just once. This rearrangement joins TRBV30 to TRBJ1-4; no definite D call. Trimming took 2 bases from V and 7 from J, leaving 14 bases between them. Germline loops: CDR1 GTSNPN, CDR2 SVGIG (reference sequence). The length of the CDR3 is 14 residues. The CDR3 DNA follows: TGTGCCTGGAGTTCCCATGCAGGAGGTGAAAAACTGTTTTTT. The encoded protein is CAWSSHAGGEKLFF.

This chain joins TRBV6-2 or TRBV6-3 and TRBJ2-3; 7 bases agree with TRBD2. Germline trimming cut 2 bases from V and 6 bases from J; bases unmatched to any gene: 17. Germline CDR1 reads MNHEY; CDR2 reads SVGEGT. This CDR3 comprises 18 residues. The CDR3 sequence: CASSYQAGKSIYRDTQYF. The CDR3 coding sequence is TGTGCCAGCAGTTACCAAGCGGGAAAAAGCATCTATAGGGATACGCAGTATTTT.

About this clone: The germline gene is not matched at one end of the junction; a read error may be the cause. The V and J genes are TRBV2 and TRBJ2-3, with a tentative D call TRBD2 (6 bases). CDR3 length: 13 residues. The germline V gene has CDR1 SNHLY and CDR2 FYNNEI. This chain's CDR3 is CASSEGLGGSPNF. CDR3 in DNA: TGTGCCAGCAGTGAAGGACTAGGTGGGTCTCCTAATTTT.

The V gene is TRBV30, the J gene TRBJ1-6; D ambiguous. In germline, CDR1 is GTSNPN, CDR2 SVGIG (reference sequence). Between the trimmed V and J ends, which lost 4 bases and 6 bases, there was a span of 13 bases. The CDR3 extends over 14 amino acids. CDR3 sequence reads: CAWISREINSPLHF. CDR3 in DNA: TGTGCCTGGATCTCCCGGGAGATTAATTCACCCCTCCACTTT.

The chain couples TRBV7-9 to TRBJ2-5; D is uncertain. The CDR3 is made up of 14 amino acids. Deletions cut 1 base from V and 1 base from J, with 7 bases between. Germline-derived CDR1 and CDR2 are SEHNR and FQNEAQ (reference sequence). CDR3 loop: CASSLGHSQETQYF. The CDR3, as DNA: TGTGCCAGCAGCTTAGGACACAGCCAAGAGACCCAGTACTTC.

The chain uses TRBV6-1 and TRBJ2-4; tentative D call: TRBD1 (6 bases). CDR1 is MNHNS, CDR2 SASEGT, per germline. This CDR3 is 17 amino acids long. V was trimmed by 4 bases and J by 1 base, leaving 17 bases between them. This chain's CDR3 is CASSVGHLPGAKNIQYF. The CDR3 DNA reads TGTGCCAGCAGTGTGGGACACCTTCCCGGGGCCAAAAACATTCAGTACTTC.

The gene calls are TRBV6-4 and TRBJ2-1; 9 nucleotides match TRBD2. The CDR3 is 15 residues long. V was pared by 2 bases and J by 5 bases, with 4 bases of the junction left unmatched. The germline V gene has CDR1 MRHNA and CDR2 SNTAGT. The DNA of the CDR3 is TGTGCCAGCAGTGACGTGGCTAGCGGGAACAATGAGCAGTTCTTC. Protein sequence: CASSDVASGNNEQFF.

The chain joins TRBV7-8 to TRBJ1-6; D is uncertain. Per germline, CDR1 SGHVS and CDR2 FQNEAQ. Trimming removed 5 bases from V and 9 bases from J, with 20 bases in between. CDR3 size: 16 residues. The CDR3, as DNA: TGTGCCAGCAGCCCCCACCAGCAGGCCATTCCTTCACCCCTCCACTTT. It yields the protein CASSPHQQAIPSPLHF.

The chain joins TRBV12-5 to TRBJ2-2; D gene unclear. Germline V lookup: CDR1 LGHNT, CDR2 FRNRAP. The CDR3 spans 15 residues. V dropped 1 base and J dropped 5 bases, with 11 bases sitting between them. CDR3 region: CASGLDPLRTGELFF. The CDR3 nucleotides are TGTGCTAGTGGTTTGGACCCTTTGAGGACCGGGGAGCTGTTTTTT.

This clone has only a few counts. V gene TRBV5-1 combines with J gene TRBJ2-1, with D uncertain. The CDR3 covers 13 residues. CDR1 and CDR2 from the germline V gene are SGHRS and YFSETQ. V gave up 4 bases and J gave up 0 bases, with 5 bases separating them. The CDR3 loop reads CASSASSYNEQFF. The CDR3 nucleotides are TGCGCCAGCAGCGCGAGCTCCTACAATGAGCAGTTCTTC.

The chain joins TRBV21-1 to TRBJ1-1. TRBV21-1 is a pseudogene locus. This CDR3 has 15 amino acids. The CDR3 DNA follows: TGTGCCAGCAGCAAAGCACCAATTGGAGACACTGAAGCTTTCTTT. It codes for CASSKAPIGDTEAFF.

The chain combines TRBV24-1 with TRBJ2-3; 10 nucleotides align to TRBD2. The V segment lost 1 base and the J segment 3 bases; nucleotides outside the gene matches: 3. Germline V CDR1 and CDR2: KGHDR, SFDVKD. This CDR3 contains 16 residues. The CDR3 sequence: CATSDFTSGVTDTQYF. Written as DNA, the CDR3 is TGTGCCACCAGTGATTTCACTAGCGGGGTGACAGATACGCAGTATTTT.

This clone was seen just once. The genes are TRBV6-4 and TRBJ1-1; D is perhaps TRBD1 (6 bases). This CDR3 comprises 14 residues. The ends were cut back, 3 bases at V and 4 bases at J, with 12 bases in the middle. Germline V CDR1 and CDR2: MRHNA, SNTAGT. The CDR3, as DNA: TGTGCCAGCAGTGAGTCGGGGGGCCTCACTGAAGCTTTCTTT. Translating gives CASSESGGLTEAFF.

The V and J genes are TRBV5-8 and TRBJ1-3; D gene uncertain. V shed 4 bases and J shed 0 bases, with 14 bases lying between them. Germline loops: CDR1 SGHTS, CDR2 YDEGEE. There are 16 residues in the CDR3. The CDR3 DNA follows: TGTGCCAGCAGCCAAGATCCGGGAGTCTCTGGAAACACCATATATTTT. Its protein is CASSQDPGVSGNTIYF.

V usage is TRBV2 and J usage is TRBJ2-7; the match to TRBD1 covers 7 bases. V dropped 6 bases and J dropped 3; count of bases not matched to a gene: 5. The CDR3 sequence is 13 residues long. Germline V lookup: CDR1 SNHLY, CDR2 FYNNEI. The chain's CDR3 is CASRDRVFYEQYF. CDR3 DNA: TGTGCCAGCAGAGACAGGGTTTTCTACGAGCAGTACTTC.

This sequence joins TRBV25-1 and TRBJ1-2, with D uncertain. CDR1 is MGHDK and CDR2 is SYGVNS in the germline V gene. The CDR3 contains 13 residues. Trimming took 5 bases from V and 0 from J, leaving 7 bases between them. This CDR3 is CASSRHSNYGYTF. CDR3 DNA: TGTGCCAGCAGTAGACACTCTAACTATGGCTACACCTTC.

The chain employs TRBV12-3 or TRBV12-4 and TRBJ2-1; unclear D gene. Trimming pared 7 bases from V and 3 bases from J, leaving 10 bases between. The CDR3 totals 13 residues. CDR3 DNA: TGTGCCAGCACCACCCGACTCTACAATGAGCAGTTCTTC. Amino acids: CASTTRLYNEQFF.

Here the CDR3 DNA reads TGTGCCAGCAGCTTACCGAGACAGGGAGGCGAGCAGTACGTC. It codes for CASSLPRQGGEQYV. The chain links TRBV7-8 to TRBJ2-7; maybe TRBD1 (7 bases). In germline, CDR1 is SGHVS, CDR2 FQNEAQ. V lost 2 bases and J 6 bases, leaving 14 bases between the germline ends. This CDR3 is built from 14 residues.

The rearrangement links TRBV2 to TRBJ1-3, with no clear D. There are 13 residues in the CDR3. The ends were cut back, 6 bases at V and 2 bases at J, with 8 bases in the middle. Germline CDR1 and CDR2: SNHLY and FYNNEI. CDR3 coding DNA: TGTGCCAGCAGGGAGGGTACTGGAAACACCATATATTTT. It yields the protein CASREGTGNTIYF. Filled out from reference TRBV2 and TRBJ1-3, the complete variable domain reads EPEVTQTPSHQVTQMGQEVILRCVPISNHLYFYWYRQILGQKVEFLVSFYNNEISEKSEIFDDQFSVERPDGSNFTLKIRSTKLEDSAMYFCASREGTGNTIYFGEGSWLTVV.